Sequencing of this TCR beta chain was carried out in a study of T cells after yellow fever vaccination. This clonotype was detected many times. Per the germline V gene, CDR1 is SNHLY and CDR2 is FYNNEI. This CDR3 spans 14 amino acids. Trimming left V 2 bases short and J 10 bases short, with 16 bases between. TCRdb ran MiXCR on the 5' RACE reads and lists one entry per CDR3 protein. Among roughly 120,000 distinct CDR3 sequences listed, under 8% were seen once. The receptor comes from a young man who received the YFV17D yellow fever vaccine. The chain is built from TRBV2 and TRBJ2-3; possible D gene TRBD2, 6 bases. The material sequenced was CD4+ T cells sorted from PBMCs, taken 10 days after the first yellow fever vaccination. As DNA, the CDR3 is TGTGCCAGCAGTGAAATTCGTGGGGACTCAGCGCAGTATTTT. This translates into CASSEIRGDSAQYF. The entire variable domain, with the rest obtained from reference TRBV2 and TRBJ2-3, is as follows: EPEVTQTPSHQVTQMGQEVILRCVPISNHLYFYWYRQILGQKVEFLVSFYNNEISEKSEIFDDQFSVERPDGSNFTLKIRSTKLEDSAMYFCASSEIRGDSAQYFGPGTRLTVL.